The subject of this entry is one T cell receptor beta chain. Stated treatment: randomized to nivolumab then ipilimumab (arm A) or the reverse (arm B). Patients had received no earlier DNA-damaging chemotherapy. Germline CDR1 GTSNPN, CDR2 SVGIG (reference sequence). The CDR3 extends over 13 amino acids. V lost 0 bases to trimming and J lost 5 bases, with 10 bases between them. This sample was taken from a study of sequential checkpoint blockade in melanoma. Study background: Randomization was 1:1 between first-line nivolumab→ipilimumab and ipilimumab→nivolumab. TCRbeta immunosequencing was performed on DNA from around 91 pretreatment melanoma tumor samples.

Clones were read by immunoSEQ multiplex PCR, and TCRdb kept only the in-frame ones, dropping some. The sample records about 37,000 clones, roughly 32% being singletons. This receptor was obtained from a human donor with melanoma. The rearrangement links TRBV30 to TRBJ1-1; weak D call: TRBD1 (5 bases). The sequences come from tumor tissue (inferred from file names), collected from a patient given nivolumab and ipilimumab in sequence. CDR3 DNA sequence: TGTGCCTGGAGTGTATGGGGGGGAACTGAAGCTTTCTTT. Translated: CAWSVWGGTEAFF.